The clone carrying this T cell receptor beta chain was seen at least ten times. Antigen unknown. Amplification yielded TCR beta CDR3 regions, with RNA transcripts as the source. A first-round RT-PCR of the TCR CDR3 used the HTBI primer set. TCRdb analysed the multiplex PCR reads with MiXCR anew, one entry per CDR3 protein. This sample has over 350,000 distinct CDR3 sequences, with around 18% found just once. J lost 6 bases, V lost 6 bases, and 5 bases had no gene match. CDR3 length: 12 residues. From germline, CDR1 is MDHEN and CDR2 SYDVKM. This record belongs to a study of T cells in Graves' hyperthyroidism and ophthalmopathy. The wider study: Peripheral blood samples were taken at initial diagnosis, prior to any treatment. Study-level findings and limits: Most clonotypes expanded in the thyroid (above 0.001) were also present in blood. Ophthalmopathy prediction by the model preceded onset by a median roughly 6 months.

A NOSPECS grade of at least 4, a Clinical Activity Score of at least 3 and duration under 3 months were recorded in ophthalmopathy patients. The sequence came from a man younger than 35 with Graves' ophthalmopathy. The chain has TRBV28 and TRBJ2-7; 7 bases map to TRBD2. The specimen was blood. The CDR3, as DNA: TGTGCCAGCAGCTGGGGGGGACGCGAGCAGTACTTC. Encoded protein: CASSWGGREQYF.